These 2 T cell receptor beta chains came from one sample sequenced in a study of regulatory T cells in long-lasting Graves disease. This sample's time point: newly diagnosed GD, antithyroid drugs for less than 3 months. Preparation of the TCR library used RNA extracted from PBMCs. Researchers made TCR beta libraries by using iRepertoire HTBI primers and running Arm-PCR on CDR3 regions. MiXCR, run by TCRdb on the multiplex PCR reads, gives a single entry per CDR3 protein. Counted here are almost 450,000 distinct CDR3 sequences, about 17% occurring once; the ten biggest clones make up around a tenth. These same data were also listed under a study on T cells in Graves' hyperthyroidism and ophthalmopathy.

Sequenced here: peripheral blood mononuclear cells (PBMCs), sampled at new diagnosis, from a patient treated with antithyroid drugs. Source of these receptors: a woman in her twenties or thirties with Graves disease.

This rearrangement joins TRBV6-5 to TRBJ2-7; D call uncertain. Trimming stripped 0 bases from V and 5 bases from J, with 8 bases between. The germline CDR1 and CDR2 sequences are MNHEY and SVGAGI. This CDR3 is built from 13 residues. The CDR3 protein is CASSYSGPNEQYF. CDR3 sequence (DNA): TGTGCCAGCAGTTACTCCGGACCAAACGAGCAGTACTTC.

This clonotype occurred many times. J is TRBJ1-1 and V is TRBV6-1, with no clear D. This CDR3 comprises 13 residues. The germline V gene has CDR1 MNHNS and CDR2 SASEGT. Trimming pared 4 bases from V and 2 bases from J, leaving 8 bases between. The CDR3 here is CASSAEFNTEAFF. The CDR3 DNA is TGTGCCAGCAGTGCAGAGTTCAACACTGAAGCTTTCTTT.